The next 32 T cell receptor beta chains were all read from a single sample in a study of blood T cell repertoires in COVID-19. Data came from immunoSEQ multiplex PCR; TCRdb stores just in-frame clones and leaves some out. The table records approximately 500,000 clones, 89% of them present only once. The source material was peripheral blood. The receptors were sampled from a man younger than 35 with COVID-19, enrolled during active disease.

The rearrangement uses TRBV30 and TRBJ2-1; possibly TRBD1 for D (6 bases). Per the germline V gene, CDR1 is GTSNPN and CDR2 is SVGIG (reference sequence). V dropped 2 bases and J dropped 9 bases, with 14 bases sitting between them. This CDR3 spans 13 amino acids. CDR3 amino acids: CAWSPTQGIEQFF. The DNA of the CDR3 is TGTGCCTGGAGTCCTACACAGGGAATTGAGCAGTTCTTC.

J is TRBJ1-6 and V is TRBV4-1, with 7 bases identical to TRBD1. The CDR3 spans 14 residues. The germline CDR1 and CDR2 sequences are MGHRA and YSYEKL. With 3 bases clipped from V and 10 bases from J, the junction kept 6 bases outside the gene matches. The CDR3 loop is CASSQIDRESPLHF. The DNA for the CDR3 is TGCGCCAGCAGCCAGATCGACAGGGAATCACCCCTCCACTTT.

The chain carries TRBV4-2 and TRBJ1-2, with D possibly TRBD1 on 5 matching bases. Looked up from germline, CDR1 is LGHNA and CDR2 is YNFKEQ. This CDR3 is built from 13 residues. Deletions cut 1 base from V and 5 bases from J, with 8 bases between. The CDR3: CASSQGDLYGYTF. The CDR3 DNA reads as TGTGCCAGCAGCCAAGGGGACTTATATGGCTACACCTTC.

The rearrangement links TRBV19 to TRBJ2-5, with TRBD2 matching 12 bases. V was clipped by 6 bases and J by 6 bases; unmatched bases: 20. This CDR3 has 19 residues. Germline CDR1 is LNHDA and CDR2 is SQIVND (reference sequence). The DNA for the CDR3 is TGTGCCAGTAGGGTCGGTTTTGGGGCTAGCGGGAGGGTCAGGAAGACCCAGTACTTC. Protein product: CASRVGFGASGRVRKTQYF.

The V call is TRBV11-2, the J call TRBJ1-4, with D perhaps matching TRBD1 (6 bases). Trimming took 0 bases from V and 3 from J, leaving 11 bases between them. The CDR3 has 16 amino acids. CDR1 SGHAT and CDR2 FQNNGV come from the germline V gene. CDR3 region: CASSLEGTSPNEKLFF. In nucleotides, the CDR3 is TGTGCCAGCAGCTTAGAAGGGACAAGTCCTAATGAAAAACTGTTTTTT.

The chain employs TRBV5-6 and TRBJ2-7; D is unclear. The V and J ends lost 6 bases and 2 bases respectively, with 21 bases between them. CDR1 is SGHDT, CDR2 YYEEEE, per germline. The CDR3 sequence is 16 residues long. This CDR3 reads CASNLAPAVGPYEQYF. The CDR3 coding sequence is TGTGCCAGCAACCTTGCCCCCGCGGTCGGCCCCTACGAGCAGTACTTC.

J is TRBJ2-5 and V is TRBV5-6; TRBD1 matches 9 bases. The V and J ends lost 4 bases and 2 bases, in that order; junction bases with no gene match: 3. The germline CDR1 and CDR2 sequences are SGHDT and YYEEEE. This CDR3 is built from 14 residues. CDR3 region: CASSDGTGQETQYF. CDR3 coding DNA: TGTGCCAGCAGCGATGGGACAGGGCAAGAGACCCAGTACTTC.

J is TRBJ2-1 and V is TRBV7-8, with D perhaps TRBD2 (5 bases). CDR1 is SGHVS, CDR2 FQNEAQ, per germline. V was pared by 6 bases and J by 4 bases, with 16 bases between. The CDR3 is made up of 15 amino acids. This CDR3 is CASREGSTRYNEQFF. The DNA of the CDR3 is TGTGCCAGCAGAGAAGGGAGTACACGATACAATGAGCAGTTCTTC.

This clone was picked up one time. The chain combines TRBV4-1 with TRBJ1-1; 7 nucleotides line up with TRBD1. There are 14 residues in the CDR3. Germline V gene lookup returns CDR1 MGHRA and CDR2 YSYEKL. With 2 bases clipped from V and 4 bases from J, the junction kept 4 bases outside the gene matches. The CDR3 region is CASSQRGRATEAFF. The CDR3 DNA sequence: TGCGCCAGCAGCCAAAGGGGGCGCGCCACTGAAGCTTTCTTT.

A note on this clone: This same CDR3 is encoded by further DNA sequences in the sample. J is TRBJ2-3 and V is TRBV5-1; maybe TRBD2 (6 bases). The CDR3 extends over 13 amino acids. V was shortened by 2 bases and J by 4 bases, with 8 bases between the two germline ends. In germline, CDR1 is SGHRS, CDR2 YFSETQ. The DNA for the CDR3 is TGCGCCAGCAGCTTCGGGGGTGCAGATACGCAGTATTTT. It translates to CASSFGGADTQYF.

In this sample, this clone turned up once. J is TRBJ1-1 and V is TRBV11-1; no definite D call. The germline V and J ends were trimmed by 3 bases and 0 bases, with 14 bases remaining between them. Germline values: CDR1 SGHAT, CDR2 FQDESV (reference sequence). This CDR3 has 16 residues. The CDR3 nucleotides read TGTGCCAGCAGCTTCGGTGGCCGGGGTATGAACACTGAAGCTTTCTTT. Protein: CASSFGGRGMNTEAFF.

The chain carries TRBV4-1 and TRBJ2-6, with a tentative D call TRBD1 (7 bases). CDR3 length: 21 amino acids. CDR1 and CDR2 from the germline V gene are MGHRA and YSYEKL. The germline V and J ends were trimmed by 2 bases and 0 bases, with 23 bases remaining between them. The CDR3 loop reads CASSQKEGGQMDRSGANVLTF. CDR3 in DNA: TGCGCCAGCAGCCAAAAAGAGGGGGGACAGATGGACCGCTCTGGGGCCAACGTCCTGACTTTC.

The CDR3 bases are TGTGCCAGCAGCTTCACTAGCGGAACGAGCTCCTACAATGAGCAGTTCTTC. Encoded protein: CASSFTSGTSSYNEQFF. The V call is TRBV7-2, the J call TRBJ2-1, with TRBD2 matching 8 bases. Germline lookup yields CDR1 SGHTA and CDR2 FQGNSA. The CDR3 is made up of 17 amino acids. The trim removed 3 bases at V and 0 bases at J, leaving 7 bases unmatched.

The chain links TRBV28 to TRBJ2-2; tentative D call: TRBD1 (6 bases). Germline assignment: CDR1 MDHEN and CDR2 SYDVKM. V lost 3 bases and J 9 bases, leaving 11 bases between the germline ends. This CDR3 has 13 amino acids. CDR3 protein: CASSLTGYRELFF. In DNA form, the CDR3 reads TGTGCCAGCAGTTTGACAGGTTACCGGGAGCTGTTTTTT.

The chain combines TRBV27 with TRBJ2-1, with 8 bases fitting TRBD2. V was pared by 4 bases and J by 7 bases, with 12 bases of the junction left unmatched. The CDR3 has 16 amino acids. CDR1 is MNHEY, CDR2 SMNVEV, per germline (reference sequence). The CDR3: CASSSFRLATLNEQFF. CDR3 in DNA: TGTGCCAGCAGTTCTTTCAGACTAGCGACCTTGAATGAGCAGTTCTTC.

This chain joins TRBV19 and TRBJ2-5, with 7 positions matching TRBD1. V was clipped by 3 bases and J by 1 base; unmatched bases: 8. The CDR3 spans 16 residues. Germline V CDR1 and CDR2: LNHDA, SQIVND (reference sequence). DNA for the CDR3: TGTGCCAGTAGTATGCTGGGGACAGCCTCCCAAGAGACCCAGTACTTC. Protein product: CASSMLGTASQETQYF.

Here the CDR3 DNA reads TGTGCCAGTAGTATAGATCTGCGGGGGACGAGCAATCAGCCCCAGCATTTT. Protein sequence: CASSIDLRGTSNQPQHF. The chain links TRBV19 to TRBJ1-5; tentatively, D is TRBD1 (5 bases). The CDR3 totals 17 residues. The ends were cut back, 0 bases at V and 1 base at J, with 13 bases in the middle. Germline CDR1 LNHDA, CDR2 SQIVND (reference sequence).

The chain links TRBV5-5 to TRBJ2-1, with a possible D match to TRBD1 (6 bases). The V gene lost 5 bases and the J gene lost 6 bases, with 9 bases spanning the gap. CDR3 length equals 12 residues. Per the germline V gene, CDR1 is SGHKS and CDR2 is YYEKEE (reference sequence). The CDR3 DNA follows: TGTGCCAGCAGAACCAGGGGCAATGAGCAGTTCTTC. Translating gives CASRTRGNEQFF.

CDR3 residues: CASSTGTSGRFNEQFF. CDR3 nucleotide sequence: TGTGCCAGTAGTACCGGGACTAGCGGGAGATTCAATGAGCAGTTCTTC. The chain employs TRBV19 and TRBJ2-1, with 14 bases aligning to TRBD2. Germline CDR1 is LNHDA and CDR2 is SQIVND (reference sequence). With 4 bases clipped from V and 6 bases from J, the junction kept 5 bases outside the gene matches. There are 16 residues in the CDR3. Based on the CDR3 plus reference TRBV19 and TRBJ2-1, the full variable domain is DGGITQSPKYLFRKEGQNVTLSCEQNLNHDAMYWYRQDPGQGLRLIYYSQIVNDFQKGDIAEGYSVSREKKESFPLTVTSAQKNPTAFYLCASSTGTSGRFNEQFFGPGTRLTVL.

The J gene is TRBJ1-5, the V gene TRBV5-3; TRBD1 agrees at 8 bases. TRBV5-3 has ORF status, its function being uncertain. Trimming cost V 0 bases and J 7 bases; bases outside gene matches: 6. This CDR3 comprises 15 residues. The CDR3 coding sequence is TGTGCCAGAAGCTTGGGGCAGGGGGCAAGGCAGCCCCAGCATTTT. Encoded protein: CARSLGQGARQPQHF.

The chain links TRBV2 to TRBJ1-5; 9 bases are a match to TRBD1. CDR1 is SNHLY and CDR2 is FYNNEI in the germline V gene. This CDR3 comprises 13 residues. Unmatched junction bases numbered 3, after V lost 5 bases and J lost 7 bases. CDR3 sequence reads: CASSLTGGQPQHF. The CDR3 nucleotides are TGTGCCAGCAGTCTAACAGGGGGCCAGCCCCAGCATTTT.

The chain employs TRBV5-5 and TRBJ2-4; D is unclear. Trimming removed 3 bases from V and 0 bases from J, with 4 bases in between. Germline lookup yields CDR1 SGHKS and CDR2 YYEKEE (reference sequence). This CDR3 contains 13 residues. DNA for the CDR3: TGTGCCAGCAGCTCCCTAGCCAAAAACATTCAGTACTTC. Amino acids: CASSSLAKNIQYF.

The chain links TRBV5-4 to TRBJ2-3, with TRBD2 matching 7 bases. This CDR3 contains 16 residues. CDR1 and CDR2 from the germline V gene are SGHNT and YYREEE (reference sequence). V gave up 0 bases and J gave up 0 bases; unmatched junction bases: 4. The CDR3 DNA is TGTGCCAGCAGCTTGGGGCTAGCGGCTAGCACAGATACGCAGTATTTT. Translating it yields CASSLGLAASTDTQYF.

The chain uses TRBV18 and TRBJ1-4; 8 nucleotides agree with TRBD1. After removal of 5 bases from V and 3 bases from J, the junction contained 2 bases not matched to a gene. Germline loops: CDR1 KGHSH, CDR2 LQKENI. This CDR3 contains 14 residues. CDR3 DNA sequence: TGTGCCAGCTCAACCAGGGGGCCTAATGAAAAACTGTTTTTT. Residues: CASSTRGPNEKLFF. The entire variable domain, with the rest obtained from reference TRBV18 and TRBJ1-4, is as follows: NAGVMQNPRHLVRRRGQEARLRCSPMKGHSHVYWYRQLPEEGLKFMVYLQKENIIDESGMPKERFSAEFPKEGPSILRIQQVVRGDSAAYFCASSTRGPNEKLFFGSGTQLSVL.

The V and J genes are TRBV9 and TRBJ2-3, with D unresolved. CDR1 and CDR2 from the germline V gene are SGDLS and YYNGEE. V was clipped by 0 bases and J by 7 bases, with 6 bases between them. This CDR3 has 12 amino acids. CDR3 amino acids: CASSVELHTQYF. The DNA of the CDR3 is TGTGCCAGCAGCGTAGAGCTACATACGCAGTATTTT. Drawing the rest from reference TRBV9 and TRBJ2-3, the complete variable domain is DSGVTQTPKHLITATGQRVTLRCSPRSGDLSVYWYQQSLDQGLQFLIQYYNGEERAKGNILERFSAQQFPDLHSELNLSSLELGDSALYFCASSVELHTQYFGPGTRLTVL.

This rearrangement joins TRBV4-1 to TRBJ1-1; 7 bases match TRBD1. The CDR3 extends over 18 amino acids. Germline V CDR1 and CDR2: MGHRA, YSYEKL. J was trimmed by 2 bases and V by 0 bases; bases with no gene match: 12. In DNA, the CDR3 is TGCGCCAGCAGCCAAGATCTTACGAGACAGGGTGTTAACACTGAAGCTTTCTTT. It translates to CASSQDLTRQGVNTEAFF.

A note on this clone: At the DNA level, this CDR3 is encoded by other sequences in the same sample as well. The chain links TRBV5-1 to TRBJ1-1; 9 bases fit TRBD1. V shed 0 bases and J 3 bases; nucleotides not matched to a gene: 0. CDR3 length equals 14 residues. In germline, CDR1 is SGHRS, CDR2 YFSETQ. The CDR3 sequence is CASSLGDRDTEAFF. CDR3 DNA sequence: TGCGCCAGCAGCTTGGGGGACAGGGACACTGAAGCTTTCTTT.

Worth noting for this clone: Other nucleotide sequences from this sample produce the same CDR3. V is TRBV6-5 and J is TRBJ2-1, with D possibly matching TRBD1 (5 bases). The CDR3 is 15 residues long. Germline V gives CDR1 MNHEY, CDR2 SVGAGI. V dropped 5 bases and J dropped 1 base, with 12 bases sitting between them. CDR3 region: CASSPDRQSYNEQFF. The CDR3 DNA is TGTGCCAGCAGTCCCGACAGACAATCCTACAATGAGCAGTTCTTC.

The chain combines TRBV3-1 (or the pseudogene TRBV3-2) with TRBJ1-1; TRBD1 agrees at 7 bases. Germline trimming cut 0 bases from V and 11 bases from J; bases unmatched to any gene: 6. The CDR3 is 13 amino acids. Germline V gene lookup returns CDR1 LGHDT and CDR2 YNNKEL (reference sequence). CDR3 sequence: CASSQDFDREAFF. The CDR3 DNA reads TGTGCCAGCAGCCAAGACTTCGACAGGGAGGCTTTCTTT.

The rearrangement uses TRBV18 and TRBJ2-7, with 7 bases that match TRBD1. Germline V gives CDR1 KGHSH, CDR2 LQKENI. Trimming took 0 bases from V and 3 from J; bases not matched to a gene: 5. This CDR3 has 15 residues. CDR3 region: CASSPPTTGIYEQYF. DNA of the CDR3: TGTGCCAGCTCACCACCCACGACAGGGATCTACGAGCAGTACTTC.

V and J are TRBV29-1 and TRBJ1-1; possibly TRBD1 for D (6 bases). The ends were cut back, 8 bases at V and 5 bases at J, with 15 bases in the middle. The CDR3 covers 12 residues. Germline CDR1 is SQVTM and CDR2 is ANQGSEA. The CDR3 loop reads CSTSQGSTEAFF. Here the CDR3 DNA reads TGCAGCACCTCACAGGGCTCGACTGAAGCTTTCTTT.

The chain links TRBV2 to TRBJ1-6; D remains unclear. CDR3 length equals 13 residues. The germline gives CDR1 SNHLY, CDR2 FYNNEI. V lost 4 bases, J lost 6 bases, and 7 bases lay in between. The CDR3 spells CASSGELNSPLHF. CDR3 DNA sequence: TGTGCCAGCAGTGGGGAGCTTAATTCACCCCTCCACTTT.